The 21 T cell receptor beta chains presented below share a single source sample, sequenced in a study of cytomegalovirus exposure and HLA in healthy donors (dated by TCRdb to the late 2010s). Receptor libraries were prepared by the immunoSEQ multiplex PCR assay. The source is immuneACCESS, and TCRdb retained only in-frame sequences with V and J called. Part of the clones is not carried over; for the studies checked, unresolved V genes explain less than half of this, and the remainder is unexplained. Across this sample there are 55,000 to 75,000 clones, with more than 85% seen only once. The top ten clonotypes cover approximately 5.3% of the sample. The sequenced sample was PBMCs. These TCRs come from a man between 18 and 35 years old in good health and CMV-seropositive.

In its sample, this clone was seen a few times. V usage is TRBV19 and J usage is TRBJ1-1; a weak D match, TRBD1 (5 bases). There are 13 residues in the CDR3. The germline CDR1 and CDR2 sequences are LNHDA and SQIVND (reference sequence). V dropped 6 bases and J dropped 8 bases, with 16 bases sitting between them. The CDR3 region has the DNA TGTGCCAGTAGATATCCGGGAGACAGAGAAGCTTTCTTT. Protein: CASRYPGDREAFF. Combining the CDR3 with reference TRBV19 and TRBJ1-1 gives the whole variable domain DGGITQSPKYLFRKEGQNVTLSCEQNLNHDAMYWYRQDPGQGLRLIYYSQIVNDFQKGDIAEGYSVSREKKESFPLTVTSAQKNPTAFYLCASRYPGDREAFFGQGTRLTVV.

The V call is TRBV6-6, the J call TRBJ2-1, with 9 bases identical to TRBD2. Trimming at V came to 7 bases and at J to 2 bases, leaving 9 bases not matched to a gene. Germline assignment: CDR1 MNHNY and CDR2 SVGAGI (reference sequence). The CDR3 is 16 residues long. DNA of the CDR3: TGTGCCAGCACCCTATCGACTAGCGGAACCTACAATGAGCAGTTCTTC. This gives the protein CASTLSTSGTYNEQFF.

The rearrangement joins TRBV2 to TRBJ1-1; D is unresolved. This CDR3 has 11 amino acids. Germline CDR1 SNHLY, CDR2 FYNNEI. The V end lost 9 bases, the J end lost 4 bases, and 9 bases lay between the germline ends. The CDR3 DNA reads TGTGCCAGTTTGACGGGCACTGAAGCTTTCTTT. Its protein product is CASLTGTEAFF.

This clone was counted between two and nine times. CDR3 sequence: CASSLQEFETAYYEQYF. In nucleotides, the CDR3 is TGTGCCAGCAGCTTGCAAGAGTTTGAGACAGCTTACTACGAGCAGTACTTC. The chain employs TRBV5-5 and TRBJ2-7; TRBD1 is a possible D gene (5 bases). Germline CDR1 SGHKS, CDR2 YYEKEE (reference sequence). This CDR3 is 17 amino acids long. With 1 base removed from V and 3 bases from J, the gap between germline ends came to 20 bases.

The V gene is TRBV6-5, the J gene TRBJ1-2, with TRBD1 matching 7 bases. V trimming: 6 bases; J trimming: 2 bases; junction bases outside the gene matches: 3. CDR1 and CDR2 from the germline V gene are MNHEY and SVGAGI. This CDR3 has 13 amino acids. The CDR3 nucleotides are TGTGCCAGCAGCCGGGACAGCAACTATGGCTACACCTTC. This translates into CASSRDSNYGYTF.

The chain carries TRBV28 and TRBJ1-1, with D maybe TRBD1 (6 bases). Germline values: CDR1 MDHEN, CDR2 SYDVKM. The CDR3 has 15 amino acids. The V gene lost 6 bases and the J gene lost 6 bases, with 20 bases spanning the gap. CDR3 coding DNA: TGTGCCAGCAGGACCCCCGGGACACCCGAGGCTGAAGCTTTCTTT. Protein: CASRTPGTPEAEAFF.

The gene calls are TRBV21-1 and TRBJ1-1; the table names TRBD1, a call not compared with the DNA. TRBV21-1 is recorded as a pseudogene. This CDR3 region has 14 residues. The CDR3 DNA reads as TGTGCCAGCAGCAAGGGTCAGGAAGGCACTGAAGCTTTCTTT. Protein sequence: CASSKGQEGTEAFF.

J is TRBJ1-1 and V is TRBV6-1; possible D gene TRBD1, 6 bases. CDR3 size: 15 residues. V was pared by 5 bases and J by 0 bases, with 13 bases between. The germline CDR1 and CDR2 sequences are MNHNS and SASEGT. The CDR3 loop is CASSIGGEMNTEAFF. The CDR3 coding sequence is TGTGCCAGCAGTATAGGGGGTGAAATGAACACTGAAGCTTTCTTT.

This chain uses TRBV6-6 with TRBJ2-5; D gene ambiguous. The V and J ends lost 5 bases and 3 bases respectively, with 4 bases between them. Germline V gene lookup returns CDR1 MNHNY and CDR2 SVGAGI (reference sequence). The CDR3 spans 11 residues. The CDR3 region has the DNA TGTGCCAGCAGTCCAAAAGAGACCCAGTACTTC. It is translated as CASSPKETQYF.

In DNA form, the CDR3 reads TGTGCCAGCAGCCCGATAGCGGGAGAGGGTTCCGGGGAGCTGTTTTTT. Protein: CASSPIAGEGSGELFF. This chain uses TRBV7-3 with TRBJ2-2; 9 bases align to TRBD2. Germline trimming cut 5 bases from V and 6 bases from J; bases unmatched to any gene: 10. The CDR3 consists of 16 residues. Per germline, CDR1 SGHTA and CDR2 FQGTGA.

V gene TRBV30 combines with J gene TRBJ1-2; D unresolved. The CDR3 extends over 13 amino acids. With 2 bases removed from V and 3 bases from J, the gap between germline ends came to 10 bases. Germline V gives CDR1 GTSNPN, CDR2 SVGIG (reference sequence). DNA for the CDR3: TGTGCCTGGAGTTCTAGGTTGGACTATGGCTACACCTTC. Translating it yields CAWSSRLDYGYTF.

This chain joins TRBV28 and TRBJ1-2; D call uncertain. With 4 bases removed from V and 4 bases from J, the gap between germline ends came to 10 bases. The V gene's germline CDR1 is MDHEN and CDR2 SYDVKM. The CDR3 covers 13 residues. CDR3 amino acids: CASSYRGTYGYTF. CDR3 nucleotides: TGTGCCAGCAGTTACCGGGGAACCTATGGCTACACCTTC.

The chain couples TRBV13 to TRBJ2-7, with TRBD1 identical over 8 bases. CDR3 length: 15 residues. V shed 4 bases and J 7 bases; nucleotides not matched to a gene: 12. CDR1 is PRHDT and CDR2 is FYEKMQ in the germline V gene (reference sequence). The CDR3 bases are TGTGCCAGCAGCTCGCGAGGACAGGGCTCGGGGGAGCAGTACTTC. It yields the protein CASSSRGQGSGEQYF.

This chain joins TRBV4-1 and TRBJ2-2, with 8 bases that match TRBD2. Germline CDR1 reads MGHRA; CDR2 reads YSYEKL. The CDR3 totals 17 residues. After removal of 1 base from V and 4 bases from J, the junction contained 8 bases not matched to a gene. CDR3 amino acids: CASSQVTGTRFTGELFF. The CDR3 DNA follows: TGCGCCAGCAGCCAAGTGACCGGGACTAGATTCACCGGGGAGCTGTTTTTT.

This chain links TRBV29-1 with TRBJ1-1; 8 positions match TRBD1. CDR1 is SQVTM and CDR2 is ANQGSEA in the germline V gene. This CDR3 comprises 13 residues. With V trimmed by 7 bases and J by 5 bases, 9 bases remained unmatched. The CDR3 sequence: CSARGPGETEAFF. In DNA form, the CDR3 reads TGCAGCGCCAGGGGGCCAGGGGAGACTGAAGCTTTCTTT.

This clone was observed a single time. The rearrangement uses TRBV7-3 and TRBJ2-1; D might be TRBD2 (5 bases). The CDR3 is 13 amino acids. The V and J ends lost 2 bases and 13 bases respectively, with 15 bases between them. Germline V gene data show CDR1 as SGHTA and CDR2 as FQGTGA. The CDR3 DNA follows: TGTGCCAGCAGCTTAGAGTGGACTGGTATACAGTTCTTC. Its protein is CASSLEWTGIQFF.

The rearrangement uses TRBV27 and TRBJ1-4; 9 bases match TRBD1. The V gene's germline CDR1 is MNHEY and CDR2 SMNVEV (reference sequence). V trimming: 6 bases; J trimming: 7 bases; junction bases outside the gene matches: 6. There are 14 residues in the CDR3. The CDR3 region has the DNA TGTGCCAGCAGGCCAACAGGGGGCGGTGAAAAACTGTTTTTT. It yields the protein CASRPTGGGEKLFF.

The V call is TRBV5-6, the J call TRBJ2-7; possibly TRBD2 for D (5 bases). The CDR3 is 16 amino acids. V shed 5 bases and J shed 2 bases, with 20 bases lying between them. In germline, CDR1 is SGHDT, CDR2 YYEEEE. This CDR3 reads CASRRETERSPYEQYF. For the CDR3, the DNA is TGTGCCAGCAGAAGAGAAACCGAGCGGAGCCCCTACGAGCAGTACTTC.

V usage is TRBV5-4 and J usage is TRBJ2-1, with a possible D match to TRBD1 (6 bases). Germline V lookup: CDR1 SGHNT, CDR2 YYREEE (reference sequence). V was cut by 3 bases and J by 12 bases, with 25 bases left in between. CDR3 length equals 16 residues. DNA of the CDR3: TGTGCCAGCAGCTCTGTTTGGGGGCTGGATGAGTTGGGGCAGTTCTTC. Amino acids: CASSSVWGLDELGQFF.

The chain uses TRBV19 and TRBJ2-1; 9 bases line up with TRBD2. CDR3 length equals 16 residues. The trim removed 5 bases at V and 3 bases at J, leaving 8 bases unmatched. Germline V gene lookup returns CDR1 LNHDA and CDR2 SQIVND (reference sequence). DNA for the CDR3: TGTGCCAGTAGTGCCCTCACTAGCGGGCGCTACAATGAGCAGTTCTTC. Its protein product is CASSALTSGRYNEQFF. Full variable domain (outside the CDR3, taken from reference TRBV19 and TRBJ2-1): DGGITQSPKYLFRKEGQNVTLSCEQNLNHDAMYWYRQDPGQGLRLIYYSQIVNDFQKGDIAEGYSVSREKKESFPLTVTSAQKNPTAFYLCASSALTSGRYNEQFFGPGTRLTVL.

The chain uses TRBV27 and TRBJ2-7; 7 positions agree with TRBD2. Germline CDR1 MNHEY, CDR2 SMNVEV (reference sequence). CDR3 length equals 14 residues. V lost 7 bases to trimming and J lost 5 bases; unmatched junction nucleotides: 11. This chain's CDR3 is CASIPLGGSDEQYF. The CDR3 DNA follows: TGTGCCAGCATCCCTCTGGGCGGGAGCGACGAGCAGTACTTC.